The 24 T cell receptor beta chains below come from one sample, sequenced in a study of beta chain features in type 1 diabetes. Every bit of the isolated RNA underwent reverse transcription, so sequencing read expressed TCRB transcripts. Produced via immunoSEQ multiplex PCR; TCRdb's table is partial and in-frame only. Among over 600,000 clones, around 11% were seen once, and the ten largest hold roughly 0.12%. Antigens of these TCRs are unknown. Study-wide results and limits: Moderate yet significant TCRB CDR3 shortening was seen in Type 1 diabetes patients in all four CD4+ subsets.

Sequencing was performed on naive CD4+ T cells from blood. These receptors came from a man aged 25 to 40 with type 1 diabetes.

J is TRBJ1-6 and V is TRBV11-1; D is possibly TRBD1 (5 bases). Per germline, CDR1 SGHAT and CDR2 FQDESV (reference sequence). The CDR3 spans 16 residues. V lost 11 bases to trimming and J lost 0 bases, with 17 bases between them. CDR3 residues: CARVRQTSSYNSPLHF. The CDR3 nucleotides are TGTGCCCGGGTACGACAGACCAGCTCCTATAATTCACCCCTCCACTTT.

This clone appeared a few times. J is TRBJ2-7 and V is TRBV7-2; 7 bases align to TRBD2. Germline values: CDR1 SGHTA, CDR2 FQGNSA. Losses at the gene ends were 1 base for V and 2 bases for J; bases not matched to a gene: 11. CDR3 length equals 17 residues. CDR3 protein: CASSLVGGSPTAYEQYF. The DNA of the CDR3 is TGTGCCAGCAGCTTAGTGGGAGGGAGCCCCACAGCCTACGAGCAGTACTTC. Full variable domain (remainder filled in from reference TRBV7-2 and TRBJ2-7): GAGVSQSPSNKVTEKGKDVELRCDPISGHTALYWYRQSLGQGLEFLIYFQGNSAPDKSGLPSDRFSAERTGGSVSTLTIQRTQQEDSAVYLCASSLVGGSPTAYEQYFGPGTRLTVT.

V and J are TRBV19 and TRBJ1-2; 7 bases align to TRBD1. Trimming took 4 bases from V and 3 from J; bases not matched to a gene: 11. Per the germline V gene, CDR1 is LNHDA and CDR2 is SQIVND (reference sequence). This CDR3 has 16 residues. The CDR3 nucleotides are TGTGCCAGTAGTACCCCCGGACAGGCTCTCGACTATGGCTACACCTTC. This gives the protein CASSTPGQALDYGYTF.

This clone was seen more than once but under ten times. The V call is TRBV4-1, the J call TRBJ1-5; D not resolved. Germline CDR1 reads MGHRA; CDR2 reads YSYEKL. The CDR3 is 14 residues long. The V end was cut by 0 bases, the J end by 1 base, with 4 bases between. CDR3 amino acids: CASSQDVSNQPQHF. CDR3 coding DNA: TGCGCCAGCAGCCAAGATGTAAGCAATCAGCCCCAGCATTTT.

The CDR3 DNA sequence: TGTGCCAGCAGTGGATACAGGGAGAGCTCCTACGAGCAGTACTTC. This codes for CASSGYRESSYEQYF. The rearrangement uses TRBV28 and TRBJ2-7; perhaps TRBD1 as D (6 bases). CDR1 MDHEN and CDR2 SYDVKM come from the germline V gene. The V gene lost 5 bases and the J gene lost 0 bases, with 14 bases spanning the gap. There are 15 residues in the CDR3.

This clone was found a few times. This chain links TRBV7-9 with TRBJ2-7, with D perhaps being TRBD1 or TRBD2 (5 bases each). The germline V gene has CDR1 SEHNR and CDR2 FQNEAQ (reference sequence). V lost 3 bases to trimming and J lost 2 bases, with 8 bases between them. The CDR3 contains 13 residues. CDR3 nucleotide sequence: TGTGCCAGCAGCTTTTTGGGGGCCTACGAGCAGTACTTC. This sequence encodes CASSFLGAYEQYF.

This clone has only a few counts. The chain recombines TRBV11-2 with TRBJ2-1; 8 bases fit TRBD2. The germline V gene encodes CDR1 SGHAT and CDR2 FQNNGV. With V trimmed by 1 base and J by 6 bases, 5 bases remained unmatched. CDR3 length: 15 residues. CDR3 amino acids: CASSLVGGEVNEQFF. The CDR3 DNA reads TGTGCCAGCAGCTTAGTCGGGGGGGAGGTCAATGAGCAGTTCTTC.

This clone was seen a few times. DNA of the CDR3: TGTGCCAGCAGGGCCCGGACAGGGGTCTCCTACGAGCAGTACTTC. This gives the protein CASRARTGVSYEQYF. This chain joins TRBV6-5 and TRBJ2-7; 9 bases line up with TRBD1. This CDR3 is 15 amino acids long. Germline V gene lookup returns CDR1 MNHEY and CDR2 SVGAGI. V dropped 6 bases and J dropped 0; count of bases not matched to a gene: 6.

V usage is TRBV7-2 and J usage is TRBJ2-7; 9 positions match TRBD2. The junction had 4 bases not matched to a gene; V was cut back by 0 bases and J by 4 bases. The germline V gene encodes CDR1 SGHTA and CDR2 FQGNSA. The CDR3 covers 15 residues. The CDR3 nucleotides are TGTGCCAGCAGCTTAGCGGAGGGACTAGCTTACGAGCAGTACTTC. Its protein product is CASSLAEGLAYEQYF.

This chain connects TRBV6-5 to TRBJ1-2; D is undetermined. Germline-derived CDR1 and CDR2 are MNHEY and SVGAGI. Between the trimmed V and J ends, which lost 6 bases and 0 bases, there was a span of 14 bases. The CDR3 has 15 amino acids. The CDR3 coding sequence is TGTGCCAGCAGCCCAGGATCGGCGCCTAACTATGGCTACACCTTC. Amino acids: CASSPGSAPNYGYTF.

The chain couples TRBV7-9 to TRBJ1-2; 7 nucleotides match TRBD1. This CDR3 region has 14 residues. Germline lookup yields CDR1 SEHNR and CDR2 FQNEAQ (reference sequence). The V gene end was trimmed by 4 bases and the J gene end by 7 bases; junction bases not matched to a gene: 9. The CDR3 bases are TGTGCCAGCAGCTCGCAGGGGGGTATCGGTGGCTACACCTTC. This encodes CASSSQGGIGGYTF. Complete variable domain (other parts from reference TRBV7-9 and TRBJ1-2): DTGVSQNPRHKITKRGQNVTFRCDPISEHNRLYWYRQTLGQGPEFLTYFQNEAQLEKSRLLSDRFSAERPKGSFSTLEIQRTEQGDSAMYLCASSSQGGIGGYTFGSGTRLTVV.

Worth noting for this clone: Other nucleotide sequences from this sample produce the same CDR3. The V gene is TRBV6-5, the J gene TRBJ1-1; D gene unclear. The CDR3 spans 13 residues. The V gene lost 2 bases and the J gene lost 0 bases, with 4 bases spanning the gap. From germline, CDR1 is MNHEY and CDR2 SVGAGI. CDR3 sequence (DNA): TGTGCCAGCAGTTACGGGATGAACACTGAAGCTTTCTTT. This gives the protein CASSYGMNTEAFF.

The rearrangement uses TRBV4-3 and TRBJ2-1; TRBD2 matches at 9 bases. The CDR3 has 16 amino acids. V was clipped by 0 bases and J by 5 bases; unmatched bases: 5. CDR1 and CDR2 from the germline V gene are LGHNA and YSLEER. CDR3: CASSQDQAGGNNEQFF. The CDR3 region has the DNA TGCGCCAGCAGCCAAGATCAGGCGGGGGGGAACAATGAGCAGTTCTTC.

This clone was detected a few times. This chain uses TRBV7-9 with TRBJ1-5, with 7 bases that match TRBD1. Germline CDR1 reads SEHNR; CDR2 reads FQNEAQ (reference sequence). Losses at the gene ends were 5 bases for V and 5 bases for J; bases not matched to a gene: 3. The CDR3 contains 13 residues. The CDR3 reads CASSRDSDQPQHF. DNA for the CDR3: TGTGCCAGCAGCCGGGACAGCGATCAGCCCCAGCATTTT. Drawing the rest from reference TRBV7-9 and TRBJ1-5, the complete variable domain is DTGVSQNPRHKITKRGQNVTFRCDPISEHNRLYWYRQTLGQGPEFLTYFQNEAQLEKSRLLSDRFSAERPKGSFSTLEIQRTEQGDSAMYLCASSRDSDQPQHFGDGTRLSIL.

The gene calls are TRBV12-5 and TRBJ1-2; D call uncertain. Germline V CDR1 and CDR2: LGHNT, FRNRAP. V lost 0 bases and J lost 6, with 8 bases in between. The CDR3 has 13 residues. The CDR3 region is CASGLVGGNGYTF. The CDR3 nucleotides are TGTGCTAGTGGTTTGGTAGGTGGGAATGGCTACACCTTC.

The rearrangement uses TRBV7-2 and TRBJ1-4; the match to TRBD1 covers 7 bases. Unmatched junction bases numbered 1, after V lost 2 bases and J lost 4 bases. Looked up from germline, CDR1 is SGHTA and CDR2 is FQGNSA. The CDR3 sequence is 14 residues long. CDR3 loop: CASSLNRGNEKLFF. Written as DNA, the CDR3 is TGTGCCAGCAGCTTAAACAGGGGTAATGAAAAACTGTTTTTT.

This clone was picked up a small number of times. The chain employs TRBV9 and TRBJ2-5; TRBD2 might be the D (6 bases). CDR1 is SGDLS, CDR2 YYNGEE, per germline. This CDR3 is built from 15 residues. The V gene lost 3 bases and the J gene lost 5 bases, with 17 bases spanning the gap. In nucleotides, the CDR3 is TGTGCCAGCAGCGCCAGGGACTCCGAGGGCGAGACCCAGTACTTC. Translating gives CASSARDSEGETQYF.

This clone showed up just a few times. The J gene is TRBJ2-7, the V gene TRBV9; 8 bases agree with TRBD1. V shed 2 bases and J 4 bases; nucleotides not matched to a gene: 8. Germline values: CDR1 SGDLS, CDR2 YYNGEE. The CDR3 totals 15 residues. The CDR3 bases are TGTGCCAGCAGCGTTGGACAGGGAGCAGAGTACGAGCAGTACTTC. It encodes CASSVGQGAEYEQYF.

This clone was counted a few times. The chain carries TRBV2 and TRBJ1-2; D is perhaps TRBD1 (5 bases). Germline lookup yields CDR1 SNHLY and CDR2 FYNNEI. V was cut by 5 bases and J by 4 bases, with 11 bases left in between. CDR3 length: 13 residues. CDR3 loop: CASSLQGPYGYTF. In DNA form, the CDR3 reads TGTGCCAGCAGTCTTCAGGGCCCCTATGGCTACACCTTC.

This clone was seen once. The V call is TRBV6-6, the J call TRBJ2-4; D may be TRBD1 or TRBD2 (5 bases each). V dropped 4 bases and J dropped 0 bases, with 10 bases sitting between them. The V gene's germline CDR1 is MNHNY and CDR2 SVGAGI (reference sequence). This CDR3 has 15 amino acids. Here the CDR3 reads CASSWDPLAKNIQYF. CDR3 in DNA: TGTGCCAGCAGTTGGGACCCTCTAGCCAAAAACATTCAGTACTTC.

The chain links TRBV27 to TRBJ1-5; D ambiguous. The CDR3 totals 16 residues. Trimming cost V 0 bases and J 6 bases, with 15 bases left between them. From germline, CDR1 is MNHEY and CDR2 SMNVEV (reference sequence). The CDR3 DNA is TGTGCCAGCAGTTTATCGGCCCAACTAACCTTTCAGCCCCAGCATTTT. Residues: CASSLSAQLTFQPQHF.

This clone was recorded a few times. The rearrangement uses TRBV29-1 and TRBJ1-1; D gene ambiguous. The germline gives CDR1 SQVTM, CDR2 ANQGSEA. The V end was cut by 6 bases, the J end by 6 bases, with 11 bases between. The CDR3 has 11 amino acids. CDR3 residues: CSVSGRAEAFF. The CDR3 DNA follows: TGCAGCGTCTCGGGCCGGGCTGAAGCTTTCTTT.

This clone has more than one count but fewer than ten. The chain has TRBV7-9 and TRBJ1-5; no definite D call. V shed 3 bases and J shed 9 bases, with 9 bases lying between them. The CDR3 has 12 residues. Germline V gene sequence: CDR1 SEHNR, CDR2 FQNEAQ (reference sequence). The CDR3 DNA reads TGTGCCAGCAGCTTTAGAGGGCGGCCCCAGCATTTT. Residues: CASSFRGRPQHF. Complete variable domain (other parts from reference TRBV7-9 and TRBJ1-5): DTGVSQNPRHKITKRGQNVTFRCDPISEHNRLYWYRQTLGQGPEFLTYFQNEAQLEKSRLLSDRFSAERPKGSFSTLEIQRTEQGDSAMYLCASSFRGRPQHFGDGTRLSIL.

Comment on this clone: The same CDR3 also results from other DNA sequences found in this sample. The chain has TRBV19 and TRBJ1-5; D unresolved. Trimming removed 0 bases at V and 2 bases at J, with 5 bases between. The CDR3 contains 14 residues. In germline, CDR1 is LNHDA, CDR2 SQIVND (reference sequence). The CDR3 bases are TGTGCCAGTAGTATAGAGGCGGGCAATCAGCCCCAGCATTTT. Encoded protein: CASSIEAGNQPQHF.